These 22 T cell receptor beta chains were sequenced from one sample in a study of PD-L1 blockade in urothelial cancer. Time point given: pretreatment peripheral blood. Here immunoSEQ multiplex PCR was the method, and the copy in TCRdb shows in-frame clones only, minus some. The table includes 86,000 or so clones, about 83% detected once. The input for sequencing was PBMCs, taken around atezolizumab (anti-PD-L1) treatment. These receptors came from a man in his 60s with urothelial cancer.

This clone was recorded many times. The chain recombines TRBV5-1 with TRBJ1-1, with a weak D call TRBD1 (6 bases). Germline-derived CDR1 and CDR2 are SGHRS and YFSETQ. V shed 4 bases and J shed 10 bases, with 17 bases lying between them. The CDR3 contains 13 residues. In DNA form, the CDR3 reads TGCGCCAGCAGCGAAACTACAGGGTCGGCAGCTTTCTTT. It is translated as CASSETTGSAAFF.

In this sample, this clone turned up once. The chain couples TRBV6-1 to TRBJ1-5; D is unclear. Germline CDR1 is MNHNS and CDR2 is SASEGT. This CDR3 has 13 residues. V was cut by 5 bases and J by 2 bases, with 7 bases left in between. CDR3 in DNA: TGTGCCAGCAGTCCAACGGGCAATCAGCCCCAGCATTTT. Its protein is CASSPTGNQPQHF.

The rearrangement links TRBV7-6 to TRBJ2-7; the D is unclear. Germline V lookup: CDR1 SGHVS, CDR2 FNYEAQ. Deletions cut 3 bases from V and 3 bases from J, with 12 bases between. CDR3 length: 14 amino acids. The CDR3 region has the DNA TGTGCCAGCAGCTTCTACCTCCAGGACTACGAGCAGTACTTC. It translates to CASSFYLQDYEQYF.

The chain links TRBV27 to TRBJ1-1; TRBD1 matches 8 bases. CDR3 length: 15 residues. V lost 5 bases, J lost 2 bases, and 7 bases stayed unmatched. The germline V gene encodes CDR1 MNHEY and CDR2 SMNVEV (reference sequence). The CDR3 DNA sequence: TGTGCCAGCAGTGACCGCAGGGGGCGCAACACTGAAGCTTTCTTT. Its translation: CASSDRRGRNTEAFF.

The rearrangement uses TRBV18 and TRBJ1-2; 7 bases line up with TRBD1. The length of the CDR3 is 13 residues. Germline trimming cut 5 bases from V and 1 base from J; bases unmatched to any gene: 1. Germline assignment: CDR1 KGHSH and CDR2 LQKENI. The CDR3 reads CASSRDSNYGYTF. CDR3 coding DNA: TGTGCCAGCTCAAGGGACAGTAACTATGGCTACACCTTC.

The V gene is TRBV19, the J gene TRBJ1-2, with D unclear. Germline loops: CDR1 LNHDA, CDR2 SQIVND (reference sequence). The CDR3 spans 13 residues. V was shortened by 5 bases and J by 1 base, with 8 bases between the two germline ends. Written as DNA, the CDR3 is TGTGCCAGTAGTCTCCGGGTTAACTATGGCTACACCTTC. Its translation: CASSLRVNYGYTF.

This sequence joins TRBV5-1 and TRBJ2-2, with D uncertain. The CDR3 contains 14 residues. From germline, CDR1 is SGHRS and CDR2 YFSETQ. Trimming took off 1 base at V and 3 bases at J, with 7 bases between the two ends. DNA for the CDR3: TGCGCCAGCAGCTTGTCTGGAGACACCGGGGAGCTGTTTTTT. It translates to CASSLSGDTGELFF.

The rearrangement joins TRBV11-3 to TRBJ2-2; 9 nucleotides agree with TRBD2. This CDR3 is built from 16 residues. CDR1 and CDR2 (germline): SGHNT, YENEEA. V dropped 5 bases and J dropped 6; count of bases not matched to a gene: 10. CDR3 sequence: CASSTRAAGGPGELFF. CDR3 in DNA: TGTGCCAGCAGCACACGCGCGGCGGGAGGGCCCGGGGAGCTGTTTTTT.

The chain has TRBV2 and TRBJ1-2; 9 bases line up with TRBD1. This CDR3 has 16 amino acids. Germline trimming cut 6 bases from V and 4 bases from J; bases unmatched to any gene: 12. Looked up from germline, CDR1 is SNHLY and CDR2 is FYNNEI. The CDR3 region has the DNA TGTGCCAGCAGAACCGGGACAGGGCTTTTCGGCTATGGCTACACCTTC. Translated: CASRTGTGLFGYGYTF. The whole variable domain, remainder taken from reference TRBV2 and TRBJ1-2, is EPEVTQTPSHQVTQMGQEVILRCVPISNHLYFYWYRQILGQKVEFLVSFYNNEISEKSEIFDDQFSVERPDGSNFTLKIRSTKLEDSAMYFCASRTGTGLFGYGYTFGSGTRLTVV.

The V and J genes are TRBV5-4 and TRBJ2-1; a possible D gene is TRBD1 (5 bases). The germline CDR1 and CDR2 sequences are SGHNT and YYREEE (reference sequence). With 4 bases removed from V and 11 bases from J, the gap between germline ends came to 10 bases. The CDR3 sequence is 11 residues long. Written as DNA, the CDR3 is TGTGCCAGCAGCCAGGGTGGGAAGCAGTTCTTC. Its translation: CASSQGGKQFF. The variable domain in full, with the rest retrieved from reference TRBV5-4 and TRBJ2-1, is ETGVTQSPTHLIKTRGQQVTLRCSSQSGHNTVSWYQQALGQGPQFIFQYYREEENGRGNFPPRFSGLQFPNYSSELNVNALELDDSALYLCASSQGGKQFFGPGTRLTVL.

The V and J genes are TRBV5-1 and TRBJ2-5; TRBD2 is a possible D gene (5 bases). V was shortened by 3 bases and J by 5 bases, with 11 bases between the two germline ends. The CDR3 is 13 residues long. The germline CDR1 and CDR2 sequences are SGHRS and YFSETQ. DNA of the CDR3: TGCGCCAGCAGCTCGGAGGTGGCGGAGACCCAGTACTTC. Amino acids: CASSSEVAETQYF.

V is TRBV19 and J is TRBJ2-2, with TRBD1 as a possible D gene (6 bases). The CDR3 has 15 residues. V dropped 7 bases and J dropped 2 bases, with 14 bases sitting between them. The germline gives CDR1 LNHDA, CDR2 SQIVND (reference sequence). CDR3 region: CASTDPGANTGELFF. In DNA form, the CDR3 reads TGTGCCAGTACCGACCCAGGGGCAAACACCGGGGAGCTGTTTTTT.

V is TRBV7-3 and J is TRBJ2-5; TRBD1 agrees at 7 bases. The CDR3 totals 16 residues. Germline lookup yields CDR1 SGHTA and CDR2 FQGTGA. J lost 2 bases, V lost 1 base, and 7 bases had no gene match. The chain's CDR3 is CASSLRAGGEQETQYF. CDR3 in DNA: TGTGCCAGCAGCTTAAGGGCAGGGGGAGAGCAAGAGACCCAGTACTTC.

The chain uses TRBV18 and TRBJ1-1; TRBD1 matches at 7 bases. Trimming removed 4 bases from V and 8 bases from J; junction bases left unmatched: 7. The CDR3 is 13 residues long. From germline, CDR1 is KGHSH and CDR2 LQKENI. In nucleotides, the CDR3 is TGTGCCAGCTCACGCTCGGGACAGCAAGAAGCTTTCTTT. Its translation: CASSRSGQQEAFF.

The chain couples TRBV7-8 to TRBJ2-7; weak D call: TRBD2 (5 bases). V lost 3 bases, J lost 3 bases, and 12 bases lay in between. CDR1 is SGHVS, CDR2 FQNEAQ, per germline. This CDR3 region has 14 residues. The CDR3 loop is CASSFGQRVYEQYF. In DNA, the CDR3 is TGTGCCAGCAGCTTTGGTCAGAGGGTCTACGAGCAGTACTTC.

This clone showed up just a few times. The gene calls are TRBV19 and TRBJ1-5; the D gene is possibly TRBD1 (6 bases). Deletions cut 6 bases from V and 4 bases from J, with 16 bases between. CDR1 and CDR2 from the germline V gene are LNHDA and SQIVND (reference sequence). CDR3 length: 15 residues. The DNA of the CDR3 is TGTGCCAGTAGGGAGGGGGGGCTGAGAAATCAGCCCCAGCATTTT. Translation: CASREGGLRNQPQHF.

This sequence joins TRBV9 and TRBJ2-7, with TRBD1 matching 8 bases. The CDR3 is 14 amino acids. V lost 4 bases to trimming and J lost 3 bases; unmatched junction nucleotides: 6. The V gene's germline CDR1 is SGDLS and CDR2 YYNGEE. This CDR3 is CASSFDRGGYEQYF. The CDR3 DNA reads TGTGCCAGCAGCTTCGACAGGGGCGGCTACGAGCAGTACTTC.

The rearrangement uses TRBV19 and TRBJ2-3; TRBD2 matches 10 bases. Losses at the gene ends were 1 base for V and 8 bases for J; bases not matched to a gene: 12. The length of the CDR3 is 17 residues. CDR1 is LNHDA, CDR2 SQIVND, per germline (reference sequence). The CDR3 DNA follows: TGTGCCAGTAGTATAGTTCCACTAGCGGGGAGACCGGCTACGCAGTATTTT. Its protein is CASSIVPLAGRPATQYF. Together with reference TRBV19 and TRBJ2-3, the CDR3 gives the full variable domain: DGGITQSPKYLFRKEGQNVTLSCEQNLNHDAMYWYRQDPGQGLRLIYYSQIVNDFQKGDIAEGYSVSREKKESFPLTVTSAQKNPTAFYLCASSIVPLAGRPATQYFGPGTRLTVL.

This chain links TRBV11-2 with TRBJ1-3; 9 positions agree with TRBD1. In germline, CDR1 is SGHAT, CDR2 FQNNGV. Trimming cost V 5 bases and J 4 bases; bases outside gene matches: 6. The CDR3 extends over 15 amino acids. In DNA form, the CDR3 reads TGTGCCAGCAGCAGATGGACAGGGGCCGGAAACACCATATATTTT. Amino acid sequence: CASSRWTGAGNTIYF.

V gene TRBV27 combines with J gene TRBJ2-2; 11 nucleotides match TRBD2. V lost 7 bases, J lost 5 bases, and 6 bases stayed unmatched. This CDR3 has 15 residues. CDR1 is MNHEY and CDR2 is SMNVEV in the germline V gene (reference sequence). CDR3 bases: TGTGCCAGCAATCTACTAGCGGGAGATACCGGGGAGCTGTTTTTT. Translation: CASNLLAGDTGELFF.

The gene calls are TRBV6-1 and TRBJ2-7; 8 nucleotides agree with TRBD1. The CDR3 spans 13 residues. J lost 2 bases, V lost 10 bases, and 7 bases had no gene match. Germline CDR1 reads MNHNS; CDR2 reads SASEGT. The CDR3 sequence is CATQTGAAYEQYF. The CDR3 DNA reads TGTGCCACCCAGACAGGGGCGGCCTACGAGCAGTACTTC.

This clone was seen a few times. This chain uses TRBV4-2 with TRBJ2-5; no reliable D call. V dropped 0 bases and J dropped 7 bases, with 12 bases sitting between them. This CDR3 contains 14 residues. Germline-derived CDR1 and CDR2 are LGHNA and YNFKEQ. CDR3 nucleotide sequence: TGTGCCAGCAGCCAAGATAGAACAGTTAGGACCCAGTACTTC. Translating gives CASSQDRTVRTQYF.